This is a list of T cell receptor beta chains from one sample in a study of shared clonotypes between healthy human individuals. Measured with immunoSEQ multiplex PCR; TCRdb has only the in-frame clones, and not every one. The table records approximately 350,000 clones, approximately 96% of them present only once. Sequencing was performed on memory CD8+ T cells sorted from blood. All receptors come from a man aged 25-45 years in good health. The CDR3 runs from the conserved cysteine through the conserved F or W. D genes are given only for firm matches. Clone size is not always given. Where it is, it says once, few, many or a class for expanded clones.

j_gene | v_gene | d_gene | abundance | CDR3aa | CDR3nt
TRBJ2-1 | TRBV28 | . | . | CASSLQGNEQFF | TGTGCCAGCAGTTTACAGGGCAATGAGCAGTTCTTC
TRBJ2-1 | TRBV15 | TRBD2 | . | CATSRMGEGYHEQFF | TGTGCCACCAGCAGAATGGGGGAGGGGTATCATGAGCAGTTCTTC
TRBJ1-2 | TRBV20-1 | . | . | CSASPGGGYTF | TGCAGTGCTAGTCCCGGAGGTGGCTACACCTTC
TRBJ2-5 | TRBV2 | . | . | CASIGQQETQYF | TGTGCCAGCATTGGTCAGCAAGAGACCCAGTACTTC
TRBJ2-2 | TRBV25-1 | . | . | CASSRMGQGRGGELFF | TGTGCCAGCAGTCGAATGGGTCAGGGGAGGGGCGGGGAGCTGTTTTTT
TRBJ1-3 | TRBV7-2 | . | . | CASSPRGGYTIYF | TGTGCCAGCAGCCCTCGGGGGGGATACACCATATATTTT
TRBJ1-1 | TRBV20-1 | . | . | CSASRTAEAFF | TGCAGTGCTAGCAGGACAGCTGAAGCTTTCTTT
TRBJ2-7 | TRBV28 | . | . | CASSRGTYEQYF | TGTGCCAGCAGTCGAGGAACCTACGAGCAGTACTTC
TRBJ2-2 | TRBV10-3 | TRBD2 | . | CAITGLAGDTGELFF | TGTGCCATCACGGGACTAGCGGGAGACACCGGGGAGCTGTTTTTT
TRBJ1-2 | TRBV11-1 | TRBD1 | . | CASSPRTGDGYTF | TGTGCCAGCAGCCCGCGGACAGGGGATGGCTACACCTTC
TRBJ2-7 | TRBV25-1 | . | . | CVSQFNHDARTSSYEQYF | TGTGTCTCCCAATTTAACCACGACGCAAGGACCAGCTCCTACGAGCAGTACTTC
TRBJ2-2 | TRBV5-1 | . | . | CASSLNTVTGELFF | TGCGCCAGCAGCCTTAATACGGTCACCGGGGAGCTGTTTTTT
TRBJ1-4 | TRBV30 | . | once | CASDSRGSWEKLFF | TGTGCCTCCGACTCTAGGGGGTCTTGGGAAAAACTGTTTTTT
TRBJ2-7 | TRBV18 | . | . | CASSPLQGQRDEQYF | TGTGCCAGCTCACCCCTTCAAGGGCAGAGAGACGAGCAGTACTTC
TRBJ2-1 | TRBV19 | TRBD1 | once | CASSLTGGGYYNEQFF | TGTGCCAGTAGTCTGACAGGGGGTGGGTATTACAATGAGCAGTTCTTC
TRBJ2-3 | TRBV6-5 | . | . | CASSYHAGNTDTQYF | TGTGCCAGCAGTTACCACGCGGGAAACACAGATACGCAGTATTTT
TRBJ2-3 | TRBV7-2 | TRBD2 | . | CASSLSGTRPDTQYF | TGTGCCAGCAGCTTATCCGGGACTAGACCAGATACGCAGTATTTT
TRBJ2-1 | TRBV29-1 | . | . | CSVKRDSLVSYNEQFF | TGCAGCGTGAAACGGGACTCCCTTGTTTCCTACAATGAGCAGTTCTTC
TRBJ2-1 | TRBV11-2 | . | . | CASSFSQDEQFF | TGTGCCAGCAGCTTCTCCCAGGATGAGCAGTTCTTC
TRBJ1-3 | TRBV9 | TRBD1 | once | CASSAGGSGNTIYF | TGTGCCAGCAGCGCAGGGGGCTCTGGAAACACCATATATTTT
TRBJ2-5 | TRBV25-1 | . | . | CASSPSGETQYF | TGTGCATCCTCGCCTTCGGGAGAGACCCAGTACTTC
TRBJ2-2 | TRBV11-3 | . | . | CASSRRGNTGELFF | TGTGCCAGCAGCCGCAGGGGGAACACCGGGGAGCTGTTTTTT
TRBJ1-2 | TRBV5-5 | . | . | CASSGTGNYGYTF | TGTGCCAGCAGCGGGACGGGCAACTATGGCTACACCTTC
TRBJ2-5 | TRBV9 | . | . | CASSVEGGGTQYF | TGTGCCAGCAGCGTAGAGGGCGGAGGGACCCAGTACTTC
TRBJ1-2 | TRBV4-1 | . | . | CASPRRRSPGGYTF | TGCGCCAGCCCGCGGAGACGGTCACCGGGTGGCTACACCTTC
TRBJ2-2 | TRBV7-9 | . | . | CASSLALASLTGELFF | TGTGCCAGCAGCTTAGCTCTAGCGAGTCTTACCGGGGAGCTGTTTTTT
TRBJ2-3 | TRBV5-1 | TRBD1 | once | CASSLLDRGSTDTQYF | TGCGCCAGCAGCTTGTTGGACAGGGGCAGCACAGATACGCAGTATTTT
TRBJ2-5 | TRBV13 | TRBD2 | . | CASSLAGGETQYF | TGTGCCAGCAGCTTAGCGGGAGGGGAGACCCAGTACTTC
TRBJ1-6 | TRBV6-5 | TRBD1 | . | CASSYAYRGPNSPLHF | TGTGCCAGCAGTTACGCCTACAGGGGGCCTAATTCACCCCTCCACTTT
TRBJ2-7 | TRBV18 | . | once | CASSPSPDPYEQYF | TGTGCCAGCTCACCAAGTCCGGACCCCTACGAGCAGTACTTC
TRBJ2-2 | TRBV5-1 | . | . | CASSPPGGGELFF | TGCGCCAGCAGCCCACCCGGGGGCGGGGAGCTGTTTTTT
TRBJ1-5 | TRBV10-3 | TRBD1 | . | CAISADRGAPQHF | TGTGCCATCAGTGCCGACAGGGGAGCGCCCCAGCATTTT
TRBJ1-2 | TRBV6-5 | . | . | CASSSGRVRGYTF | TGTGCCAGCAGTTCTGGACGGGTCCGAGGCTACACCTTC
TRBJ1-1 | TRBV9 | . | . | CARDLLNTEAFF | TGTGCCAGAGACCTTTTGAACACTGAAGCTTTCTTT
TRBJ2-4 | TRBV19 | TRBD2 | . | CASSIDLASGSTAKNIQYF | TGTGCCAGTAGTATAGATTTGGCTAGCGGGAGTACGGCCAAAAACATTCAGTACTTC
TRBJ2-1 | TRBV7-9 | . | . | CASSLALGSTSYNEQFF | TGTGCCAGCAGCTTAGCGCTTGGGAGTACGTCCTACAATGAGCAGTTCTTC
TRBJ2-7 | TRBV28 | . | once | CASRGPSSYEQYF | TGTGCCAGTCGCGGGCCAAGCTCCTACGAGCAGTACTTC
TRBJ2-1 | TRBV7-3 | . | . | CASSLNGNEQFF | TGTGCCAGCAGCTTGAACGGGAATGAGCAGTTCTTC
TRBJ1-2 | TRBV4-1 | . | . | CASSQESGRSYGYTF | TGCGCCAGCAGCCAAGAATCCGGGAGATCCTATGGCTACACCTTC
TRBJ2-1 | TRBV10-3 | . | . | CAISDGPSSYNEQFF | TGTGCCATCAGTGATGGGCCCAGCTCCTACAATGAGCAGTTCTTC
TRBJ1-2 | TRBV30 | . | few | CACWGDYGYTF | TGTGCCTGCTGGGGAGACTATGGCTACACCTTC
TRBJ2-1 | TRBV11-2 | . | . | CASSPLKEQFF | TGTGCCAGCAGCCCACTTAAAGAGCAGTTCTTC
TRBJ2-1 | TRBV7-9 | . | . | CASRREGLSNEQFF | TGTGCCAGCAGACGAGAGGGGCTTAGCAATGAGCAGTTCTTC
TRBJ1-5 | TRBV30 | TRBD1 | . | CAWSAGGSNQPQHF | TGTGCCTGGAGTGCAGGGGGCAGCAATCAGCCCCAGCATTTT
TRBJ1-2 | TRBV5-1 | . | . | CASSLAGRPGYTF | TGCGCCAGCAGCTTGGCCGGGAGGCCGGGCTACACCTTC
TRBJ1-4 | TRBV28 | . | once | CASSSRRVRDEKLFF | TGTGCCAGCTCAAGCCGCCGGGTTCGAGATGAAAAACTGTTTTTT
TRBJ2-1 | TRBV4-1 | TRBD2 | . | CASSLQREFNEQFF | TGCGCCAGCAGCCTCCAGCGGGAGTTCAATGAGCAGTTCTTC
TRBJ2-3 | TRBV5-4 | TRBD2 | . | CASSQREWGTDTQYF | TGTGCCAGCAGCCAGCGGGAGTGGGGCACAGATACGCAGTATTTT
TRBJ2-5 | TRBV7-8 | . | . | CASSSTGRETQYF | TGTGCCAGCAGTTCCACAGGTCGGGAGACCCAGTACTTC
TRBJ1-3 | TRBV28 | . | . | CASSLTAGNTIYF | TGTGCCAGCAGCTTGACGGCCGGAAACACCATATATTTT
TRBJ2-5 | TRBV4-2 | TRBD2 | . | CASSQDPSGSGRETQYF | TGTGCCAGCAGCCAAGATCCTAGCGGGAGCGGTAGAGAGACCCAGTACTTC
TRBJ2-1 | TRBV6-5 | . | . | CASSYSSGSYNEQFF | TGTGCCAGCAGTTACTCTAGCGGAAGCTACAATGAGCAGTTCTTC
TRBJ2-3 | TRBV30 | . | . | CAWRQSTDTQYF | TGTGCCTGGAGACAGAGCACAGATACGCAGTATTTT
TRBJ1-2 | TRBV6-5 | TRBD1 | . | CASSYQGQGDYGYTF | TGTGCCAGCAGTTACCAGGGACAGGGGGACTATGGCTACACCTTC
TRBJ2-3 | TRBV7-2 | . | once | CASSLGWGSDTQYF | TGTGCCAGCAGCTTAGGGTGGGGGTCGGATACGCAGTATTTT
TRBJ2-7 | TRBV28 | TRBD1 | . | CASSFRQGNYEQYF | TGTGCCAGCAGTTTTAGACAGGGAAACTACGAGCAGTACTTC
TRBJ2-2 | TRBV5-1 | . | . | CASSGSFPNTGELFF | TGCGCCAGCAGTGGCTCATTCCCGAACACCGGGGAGCTGTTTTTT
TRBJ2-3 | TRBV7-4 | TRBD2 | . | CASSLVVVSGRDTDTQYF | TGTGCCAGCAGCTTAGTGGTGGTTAGCGGGAGGGACACAGATACGCAGTATTTT
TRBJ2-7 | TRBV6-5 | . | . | CASRSSYEQYF | TGTGCCAGCAGGAGCTCCTACGAGCAGTACTTC
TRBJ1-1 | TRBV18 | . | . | CASSDPNTEAFF | TGTGCCAGCTCGGACCCGAACACTGAAGCTTTCTTT